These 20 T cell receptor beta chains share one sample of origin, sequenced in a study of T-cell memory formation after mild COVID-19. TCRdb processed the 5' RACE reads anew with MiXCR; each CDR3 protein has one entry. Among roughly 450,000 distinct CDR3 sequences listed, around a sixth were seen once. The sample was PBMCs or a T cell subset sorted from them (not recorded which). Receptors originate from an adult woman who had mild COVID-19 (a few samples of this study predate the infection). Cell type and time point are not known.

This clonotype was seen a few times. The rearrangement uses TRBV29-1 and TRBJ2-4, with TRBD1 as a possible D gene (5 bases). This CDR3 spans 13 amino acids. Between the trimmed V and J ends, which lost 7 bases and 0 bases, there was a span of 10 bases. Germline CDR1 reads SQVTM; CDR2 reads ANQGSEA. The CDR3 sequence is CSAVGLAKNIQYF. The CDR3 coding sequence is TGCAGCGCCGTGGGGCTAGCCAAAAACATTCAGTACTTC.

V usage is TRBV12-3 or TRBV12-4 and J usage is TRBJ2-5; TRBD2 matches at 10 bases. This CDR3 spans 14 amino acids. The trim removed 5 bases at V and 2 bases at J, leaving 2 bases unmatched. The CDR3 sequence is CASSASGSQETQYF. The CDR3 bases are TGTGCCAGCAGTGCTAGCGGGAGTCAAGAGACCCAGTACTTC.

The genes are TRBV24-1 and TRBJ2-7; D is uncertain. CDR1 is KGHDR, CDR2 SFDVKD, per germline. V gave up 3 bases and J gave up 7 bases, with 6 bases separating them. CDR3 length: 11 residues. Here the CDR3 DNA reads TGTGCCACCAGTGATGGGCGGGAGCAGTACTTC. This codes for CATSDGREQYF.

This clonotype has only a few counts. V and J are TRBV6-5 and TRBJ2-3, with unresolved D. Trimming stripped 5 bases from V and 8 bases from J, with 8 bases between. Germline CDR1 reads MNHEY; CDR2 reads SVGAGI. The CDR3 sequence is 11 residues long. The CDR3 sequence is CASSKGITQYF. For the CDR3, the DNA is TGTGCCAGCAGTAAAGGGATTACGCAGTATTTT.

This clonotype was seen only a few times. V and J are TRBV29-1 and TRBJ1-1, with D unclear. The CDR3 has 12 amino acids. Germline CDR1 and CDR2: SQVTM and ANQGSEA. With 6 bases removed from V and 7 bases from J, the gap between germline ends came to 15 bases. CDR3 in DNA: TGCAGCGTGACACAATCGGGTATTGAAGCTTTCTTT. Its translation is CSVTQSGIEAFF.

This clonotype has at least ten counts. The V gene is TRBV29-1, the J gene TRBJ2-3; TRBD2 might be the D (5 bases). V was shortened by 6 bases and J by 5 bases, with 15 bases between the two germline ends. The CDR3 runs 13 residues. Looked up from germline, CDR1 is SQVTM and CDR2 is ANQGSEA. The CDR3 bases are TGCAGCGTGGTGGCGGTTGCGGGAGATACGCAGTATTTT. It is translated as CSVVAVAGDTQYF.

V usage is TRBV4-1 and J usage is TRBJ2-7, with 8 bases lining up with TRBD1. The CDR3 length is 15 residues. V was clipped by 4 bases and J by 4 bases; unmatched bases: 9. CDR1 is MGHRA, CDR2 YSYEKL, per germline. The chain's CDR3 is CASSRLTDREYEQYF. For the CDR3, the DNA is TGCGCCAGCAGCCGGCTGACGGACAGGGAATACGAGCAGTACTTC.

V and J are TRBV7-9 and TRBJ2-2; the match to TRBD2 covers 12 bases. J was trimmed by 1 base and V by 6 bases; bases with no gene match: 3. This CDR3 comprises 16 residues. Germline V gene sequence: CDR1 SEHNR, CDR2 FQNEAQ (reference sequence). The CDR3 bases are TGTGCCAGCAGACCGGGACTAGCGGGGAACACCGGGGAGCTGTTTTTT. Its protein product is CASRPGLAGNTGELFF.

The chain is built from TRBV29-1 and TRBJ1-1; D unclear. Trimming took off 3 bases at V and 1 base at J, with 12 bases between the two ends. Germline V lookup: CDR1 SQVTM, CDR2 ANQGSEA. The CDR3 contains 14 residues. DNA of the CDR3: TGCAGCGTTGAGCCGAGGGTGGGGAACACTGAAGCTTTCTTT. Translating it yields CSVEPRVGNTEAFF.

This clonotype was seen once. The CDR3 bases are TGTGCCAGCAGCCCTACCGGTAGCGGGCACACAGATACGCAGTATTTT. Encoded protein: CASSPTGSGHTDTQYF. The chain recombines TRBV7-9 with TRBJ2-3; TRBD2 matches 7 bases. Looked up from germline, CDR1 is SEHNR and CDR2 is FQNEAQ (reference sequence). The CDR3 length is 16 residues. V dropped 5 bases and J dropped 2; count of bases not matched to a gene: 10.

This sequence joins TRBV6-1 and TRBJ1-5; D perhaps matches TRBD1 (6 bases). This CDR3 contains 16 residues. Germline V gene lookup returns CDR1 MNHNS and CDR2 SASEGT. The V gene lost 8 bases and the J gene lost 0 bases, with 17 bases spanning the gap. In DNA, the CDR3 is TGTGCCAGCCGAGGAAGGGGGGTATATAGCAATCAGCCCCAGCATTTT. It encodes CASRGRGVYSNQPQHF.

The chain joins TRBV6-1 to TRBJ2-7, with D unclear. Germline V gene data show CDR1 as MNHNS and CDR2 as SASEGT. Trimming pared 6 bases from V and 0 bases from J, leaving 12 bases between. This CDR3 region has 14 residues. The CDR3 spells CASRIAGSSYEQYF. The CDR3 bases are TGTGCCAGCAGGATAGCCGGATCCTCCTACGAGCAGTACTTC.

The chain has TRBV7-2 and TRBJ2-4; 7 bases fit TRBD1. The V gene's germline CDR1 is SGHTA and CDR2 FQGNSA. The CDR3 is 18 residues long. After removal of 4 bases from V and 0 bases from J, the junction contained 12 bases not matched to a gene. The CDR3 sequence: CASSSEVPGQPAKNIQYF. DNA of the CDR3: TGTGCCAGCAGCTCAGAGGTTCCGGGACAGCCAGCCAAAAACATTCAGTACTTC. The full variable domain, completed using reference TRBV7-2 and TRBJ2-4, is GAGVSQSPSNKVTEKGKDVELRCDPISGHTALYWYRQSLGQGLEFLIYFQGNSAPDKSGLPSDRFSAERTGGSVSTLTIQRTQQEDSAVYLCASSSEVPGQPAKNIQYFGAGTRLSVL.

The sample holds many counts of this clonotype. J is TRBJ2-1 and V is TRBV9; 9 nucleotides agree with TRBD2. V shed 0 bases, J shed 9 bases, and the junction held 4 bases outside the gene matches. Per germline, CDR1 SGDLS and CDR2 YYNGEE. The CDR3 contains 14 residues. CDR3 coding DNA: TGTGCCAGCAGCGTAGTGGGGACTAGCTTTGAGCAGTTCTTC. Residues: CASSVVGTSFEQFF.

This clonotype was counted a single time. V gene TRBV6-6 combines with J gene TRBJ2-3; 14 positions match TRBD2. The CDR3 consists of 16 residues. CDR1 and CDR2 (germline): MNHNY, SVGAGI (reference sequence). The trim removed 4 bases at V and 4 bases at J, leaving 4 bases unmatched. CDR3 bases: TGTGCCAGCAGTTCGACTAGCGGGGGGGAAGCAGATACGCAGTATTTT. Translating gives CASSSTSGGEADTQYF.

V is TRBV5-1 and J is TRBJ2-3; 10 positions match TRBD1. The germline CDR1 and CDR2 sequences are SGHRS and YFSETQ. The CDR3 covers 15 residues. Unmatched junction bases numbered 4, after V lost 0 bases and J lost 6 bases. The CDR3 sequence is CASSLADRGRDTQYF. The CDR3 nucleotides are TGCGCCAGCAGCTTGGCCGACAGGGGGCGGGATACGCAGTATTTT. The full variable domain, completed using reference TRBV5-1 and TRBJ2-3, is KAGVTQTPRYLIKTRGQQVTLSCSPISGHRSVSWYQQTPGQGLQFLFEYFSETQRNKGNFPGRFSGRQFSNSRSEMNVSTLELGDSALYLCASSLADRGRDTQYFGPGTRLTVL.

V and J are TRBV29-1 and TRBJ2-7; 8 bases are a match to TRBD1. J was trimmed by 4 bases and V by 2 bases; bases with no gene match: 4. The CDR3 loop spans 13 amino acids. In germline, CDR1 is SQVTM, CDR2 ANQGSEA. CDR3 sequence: CSVEQGAGYEQYF. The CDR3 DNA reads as TGCAGCGTTGAACAGGGGGCGGGGTACGAGCAGTACTTC.

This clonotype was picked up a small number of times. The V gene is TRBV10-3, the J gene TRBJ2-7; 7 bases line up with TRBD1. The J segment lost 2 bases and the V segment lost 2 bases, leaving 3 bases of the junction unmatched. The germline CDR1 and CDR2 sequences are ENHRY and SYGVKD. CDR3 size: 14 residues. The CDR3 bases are TGTGCCATCAGTGAGGACAGGGCGACCTACGAGCAGTACTTC. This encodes CAISEDRATYEQYF.

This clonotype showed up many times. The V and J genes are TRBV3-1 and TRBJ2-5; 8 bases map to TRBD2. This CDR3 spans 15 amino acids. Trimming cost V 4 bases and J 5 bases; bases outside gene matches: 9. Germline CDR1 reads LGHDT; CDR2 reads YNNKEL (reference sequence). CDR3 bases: TGTGCCAGCAGCCCAACCCGGGGGGGCCGGGAGACCCAGTACTTC. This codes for CASSPTRGGRETQYF.

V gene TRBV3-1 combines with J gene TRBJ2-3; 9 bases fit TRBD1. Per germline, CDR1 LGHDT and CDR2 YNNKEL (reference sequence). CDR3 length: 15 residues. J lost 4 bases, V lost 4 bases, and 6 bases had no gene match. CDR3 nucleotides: TGTGCCAGCAGCCCCACAGGGGGCGCGGCAGATACGCAGTATTTT. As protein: CASSPTGGAADTQYF.